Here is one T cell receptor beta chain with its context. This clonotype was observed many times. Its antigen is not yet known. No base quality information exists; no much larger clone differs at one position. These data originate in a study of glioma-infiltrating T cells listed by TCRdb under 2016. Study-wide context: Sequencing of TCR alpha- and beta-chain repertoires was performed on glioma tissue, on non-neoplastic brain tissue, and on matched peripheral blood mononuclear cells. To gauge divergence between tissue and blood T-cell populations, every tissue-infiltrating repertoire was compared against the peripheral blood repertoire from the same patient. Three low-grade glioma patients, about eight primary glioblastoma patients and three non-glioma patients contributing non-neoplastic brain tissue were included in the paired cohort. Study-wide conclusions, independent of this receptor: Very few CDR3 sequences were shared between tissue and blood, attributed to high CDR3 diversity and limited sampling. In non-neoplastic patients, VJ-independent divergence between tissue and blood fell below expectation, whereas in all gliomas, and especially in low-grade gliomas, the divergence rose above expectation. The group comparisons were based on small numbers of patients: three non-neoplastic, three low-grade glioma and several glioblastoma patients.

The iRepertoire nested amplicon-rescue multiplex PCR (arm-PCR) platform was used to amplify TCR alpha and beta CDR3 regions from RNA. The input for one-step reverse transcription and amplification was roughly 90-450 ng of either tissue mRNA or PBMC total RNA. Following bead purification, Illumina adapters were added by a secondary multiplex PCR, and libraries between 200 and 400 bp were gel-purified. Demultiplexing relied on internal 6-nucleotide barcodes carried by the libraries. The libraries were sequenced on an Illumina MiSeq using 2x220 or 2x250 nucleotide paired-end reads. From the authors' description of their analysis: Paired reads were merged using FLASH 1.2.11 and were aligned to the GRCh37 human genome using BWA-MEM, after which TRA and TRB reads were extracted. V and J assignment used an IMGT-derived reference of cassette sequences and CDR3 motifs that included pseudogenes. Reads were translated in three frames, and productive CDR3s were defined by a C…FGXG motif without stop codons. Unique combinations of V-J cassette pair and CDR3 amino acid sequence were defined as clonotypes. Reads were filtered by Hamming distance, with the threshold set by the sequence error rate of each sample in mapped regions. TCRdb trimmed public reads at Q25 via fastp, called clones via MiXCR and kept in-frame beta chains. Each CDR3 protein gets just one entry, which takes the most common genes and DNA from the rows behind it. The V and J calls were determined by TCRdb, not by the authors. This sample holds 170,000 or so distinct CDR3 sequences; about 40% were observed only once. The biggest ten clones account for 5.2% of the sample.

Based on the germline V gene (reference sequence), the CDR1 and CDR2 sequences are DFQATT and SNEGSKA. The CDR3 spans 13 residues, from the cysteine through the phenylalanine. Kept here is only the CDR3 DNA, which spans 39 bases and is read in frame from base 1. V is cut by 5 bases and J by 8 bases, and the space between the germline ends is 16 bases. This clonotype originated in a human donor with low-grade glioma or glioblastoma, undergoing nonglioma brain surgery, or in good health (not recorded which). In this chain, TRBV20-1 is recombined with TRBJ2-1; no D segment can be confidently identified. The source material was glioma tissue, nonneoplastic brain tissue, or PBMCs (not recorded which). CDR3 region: CSARATAGHEQFF. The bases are TGCAGTGCTCGGGCCACAGCCGGCCATGAGCAGTTCTTC.